The 18 T cell receptor beta chains presented below share a single source sample, sequenced in a study of response to subunit inactivated influenza vaccine (dated by TCRdb to between 2018 and 2020). Receptor libraries were prepared by RT-PCR. Sequencing was performed on an Illumina HiSeq 2500. TCRdb took the public reads, trimmed them with fastp at Q25, ran MiXCR for clone calling and kept in-frame beta chains. Every CDR3 protein is listed once, alongside the most common genes and DNA of its rows. For this sample there are a few hundred thousand distinct CDR3 sequences; 6% to 9% appear just once. The top ten clones comprise about an eighth of the sample. Sequenced here: PBMCs from blood, sampled about 24 months after vaccination. These receptor sequences come from a man aged 50-75 years who received an inactivated influenza vaccine. Donor details come from another sample of the same person, matched by shared clones.

This clonotype was observed many times. The V call is TRBV7-2, the J call TRBJ2-3; the match to TRBD2 covers 11 bases. V was pared by 5 bases and J by 6 bases, with 4 bases of the junction left unmatched. The CDR3 is 14 residues long. CDR1 and CDR2 from the germline V gene are SGHTA and FQGNSA. The CDR3 DNA follows: TGTGCCAGCAGCCAGGGACTAGCGGAGGATACGCAGTATTTT. Protein: CASSQGLAEDTQYF. The whole variable domain, remainder taken from reference TRBV7-2 and TRBJ2-3, is GAGVSQSPSNKVTEKGKDVELRCDPISGHTALYWYRQSLGQGLEFLIYFQGNSAPDKSGLPSDRFSAERTGGSVSTLTIQRTQQEDSAVYLCASSQGLAEDTQYFGPGTRLTVL.

This clonotype was seen ten or more times. The V and J genes are TRBV14 and TRBJ2-7; tentatively, D is TRBD1 (5 bases). Looked up from germline, CDR1 is SGHDN and CDR2 is FVKESK. The CDR3 is 13 residues long. The ends were cut back, 4 bases at V and 6 bases at J, with 13 bases in the middle. CDR3 sequence: CASSLLRVSEQYF. For the CDR3, the DNA is TGTGCCAGCAGCCTACTCAGGGTCTCCGAGCAGTACTTC.

This clonotype was counted many times. This chain links TRBV5-1 with TRBJ2-3; 8 bases match TRBD2. Germline V gene lookup returns CDR1 SGHRS and CDR2 YFSETQ. The CDR3 length is 16 residues. J was trimmed by 1 base and V by 0 bases; bases with no gene match: 4. This CDR3 is CASSLALAGRTDTQYF. The CDR3 DNA is TGCGCCAGCAGCTTGGCCCTAGCGGGTCGCACAGATACGCAGTATTTT.

Ten or more counts support this clonotype. The V and J genes are TRBV29-1 and TRBJ1-2, with TRBD1 as a possible D gene (5 bases). The V and J ends lost 7 bases and 8 bases respectively, with 20 bases between them. The length of the CDR3 is 13 residues. Germline loops: CDR1 SQVTM, CDR2 ANQGSEA. The CDR3 coding sequence is TGCAGCGCCACCCTGGACAAAAGTGCCGGCTACACCTTC. Its protein is CSATLDKSAGYTF.

The genes are TRBV20-1 and TRBJ2-7, with D hard to call. Trimming took off 3 bases at V and 2 bases at J, with 14 bases between the two ends. The CDR3 length is 14 residues. Germline V lookup: CDR1 DFQATT, CDR2 SNEGSKA (reference sequence). CDR3 region: CSASPGLPTYEQYF. Written as DNA, the CDR3 is TGCAGTGCTAGTCCGGGCCTACCTACCTACGAGCAGTACTTC.

This clonotype was seen ten or more times. The chain couples TRBV7-9 to TRBJ2-5; D ambiguous. Germline lookup yields CDR1 SEHNR and CDR2 FQNEAQ (reference sequence). Trimming removed 0 bases at V and 3 bases at J, with 14 bases between. This CDR3 has 16 amino acids. The CDR3 is CASSLARRLVKETQYF. In nucleotides, the CDR3 is TGTGCCAGCAGCTTAGCCCGGCGGCTTGTTAAAGAGACCCAGTACTTC.

This clonotype was observed a few times. The chain carries TRBV18 and TRBJ2-5; D gene ambiguous. V was shortened by 3 bases and J by 5 bases, with 13 bases between the two germline ends. The V gene's germline CDR1 is KGHSH and CDR2 LQKENI. This CDR3 region has 14 residues. CDR3 DNA sequence: TGTGCCAGCTCACCCCGGATCTGGAGCGAGACCCAGTACTTC. Translation: CASSPRIWSETQYF. The whole variable domain, remainder taken from reference TRBV18 and TRBJ2-5, is NAGVMQNPRHLVRRRGQEARLRCSPMKGHSHVYWYRQLPEEGLKFMVYLQKENIIDESGMPKERFSAEFPKEGPSILRIQQVVRGDSAAYFCASSPRIWSETQYFGPGTRLLVL.

The V call is TRBV5-5, the J call TRBJ2-1, with D possibly called TRBD1 or TRBD2 (6 bases each). Germline V gene lookup returns CDR1 SGHKS and CDR2 YYEKEE (reference sequence). This CDR3 is built from 15 residues. V was clipped by 4 bases and J by 7 bases, with 18 bases between them. The CDR3 reads CASSLLGGPGNEQFF. The CDR3 nucleotides are TGTGCCAGCAGCCTCTTAGGGGGGCCGGGGAATGAGCAGTTCTTC. The full variable domain, its missing parts supplied by reference TRBV5-5 and TRBJ2-1, is DAGVTQSPTHLIKTRGQQVTLRCSPISGHKSVSWYQQVLGQGPQFIFQYYEKEERGRGNFPDRFSARQFPNYSSELNVNALLLGDSALYLCASSLLGGPGNEQFFGPGTRLTVL.

This clonotype was recorded a few times. V is TRBV27 and J is TRBJ2-3; D not resolved. Germline V gives CDR1 MNHEY, CDR2 SMNVEV (reference sequence). Trimming left V 6 bases short and J 2 bases short, with 9 bases between. This CDR3 spans 13 amino acids. The CDR3 spells CASRTRDTDTQYF. CDR3 DNA sequence: TGTGCCAGCAGGACAAGGGACACAGATACGCAGTATTTT.

The rearrangement uses TRBV3-1 and TRBJ2-7, with D possibly being TRBD1 (6 bases). The CDR3 runs to 14 residues. The V gene's germline CDR1 is LGHDT and CDR2 YNNKEL (reference sequence). The V end was cut by 4 bases, the J end by 3 bases, with 13 bases between. In nucleotides, the CDR3 is TGTGCCAGCAGCCGATCCGGACAGTACTACGAGCAGTACTTC. Its protein is CASSRSGQYYEQYF.

The chain couples TRBV20-1 to TRBJ2-5; 14 nucleotides match TRBD2. Germline V gene data show CDR1 as DFQATT and CDR2 as SNEGSKA (reference sequence). The junction had 7 bases not matched to a gene; V was cut back by 2 bases and J by 2 bases. CDR3 length equals 17 residues. The CDR3, as DNA: TGCAGTGCTAGACTTCCGGGACTAGCGGGGGTACAAGAGACCCAGTACTTC. Translating gives CSARLPGLAGVQETQYF.

This chain joins TRBV7-2 and TRBJ2-7; 10 bases are a match to TRBD1. Trimming took 5 bases from V and 3 from J; bases not matched to a gene: 7. Looked up from germline, CDR1 is SGHTA and CDR2 is FQGNSA. The CDR3 consists of 15 residues. The CDR3 sequence: CASSHDRGLNYEQYF. The CDR3 region has the DNA TGTGCCAGCAGCCACGACAGGGGGCTCAACTACGAGCAGTACTTC.

J is TRBJ2-1 and V is TRBV6-2 or TRBV6-3, with 9 bases lining up with TRBD1. Germline CDR1 MNHEY, CDR2 SVGEGT. J was trimmed by 6 bases and V by 0 bases; bases with no gene match: 9. The CDR3 length is 17 residues. CDR3 nucleotide sequence: TGTGCCAGCAGTTACTCGCTTGCGGGACAGGGATTCAATGAGCAGTTCTTC. Its translation is CASSYSLAGQGFNEQFF.

V gene TRBV7-6 combines with J gene TRBJ1-1, with 7 nucleotides matching TRBD1. The CDR3 runs 17 residues. Germline CDR1 and CDR2: SGHVS and FNYEAQ. The V and J ends lost 0 bases and 2 bases, in that order; junction bases with no gene match: 9. CDR3 sequence: CASSLAVTGLLNTEAFF. The DNA for the CDR3 is TGTGCCAGCAGCTTAGCGGTGACAGGGCTCTTAAACACTGAAGCTTTCTTT. Full variable domain (remainder filled in from reference TRBV7-6 and TRBJ1-1): GAGVSQSPRYKVTKRGQDVALRCDPISGHVSLYWYRQALGQGPEFLTYFNYEAQQDKSGLPNDRFSAERPEGSISTLTIQRTEQRDSAMYRCASSLAVTGLLNTEAFFGQGTRLTVV.

This clonotype was picked up a small number of times. This chain links TRBV20-1 with TRBJ1-2, with TRBD1 as a possible D gene (6 bases). The CDR3 sequence is 16 residues long. Deletions cut 1 base from V and 5 bases from J, with 20 bases between. The germline V gene has CDR1 DFQATT and CDR2 SNEGSKA (reference sequence). The CDR3 region is CSARGLKGGVQYGYTF. The CDR3 DNA reads as TGCAGTGCTAGAGGACTGAAGGGGGGTGTACAATATGGCTACACCTTC.

V and J are TRBV20-1 and TRBJ2-2; D is unresolved. This CDR3 is 14 amino acids long. CDR1 DFQATT and CDR2 SNEGSKA come from the germline V gene (reference sequence). Trimming pared 3 bases from V and 4 bases from J, leaving 12 bases between. CDR3 sequence: CSARPSYGTGELFF. CDR3 DNA: TGCAGTGCTAGGCCCTCATACGGCACCGGGGAGCTGTTTTTT.

The genes are TRBV9 and TRBJ2-5, with D perhaps matching TRBD2 (6 bases). Between the trimmed V and J ends, which lost 3 bases and 4 bases, there was a span of 16 bases. CDR1 and CDR2 from the germline V gene are SGDLS and YYNGEE. The length of the CDR3 is 15 residues. The CDR3 sequence is CASSARGLEGETQYF. CDR3 coding DNA: TGTGCCAGCAGCGCCCGCGGCTTGGAGGGAGAGACCCAGTACTTC.

This clonotype was found a few times. This rearrangement joins TRBV20-1 to TRBJ1-5; 10 positions agree with TRBD1. This CDR3 region has 14 residues. Germline CDR1 and CDR2: DFQATT and SNEGSKA (reference sequence). Trimming at V came to 7 bases and at J to 6 bases, leaving 9 bases not matched to a gene. The CDR3 DNA follows: TGCAGTGGATCAGGCGGGACAGGGGTTCAGCCCCAGCATTTT. It specifies CSGSGGTGVQPQHF.